A single sample gave rise to the 22 T cell receptor beta chains below, sequenced in a study of T cells in Graves' hyperthyroidism and ophthalmopathy. TCR beta CDR3 sequences were amplified from RNA transcripts. Researchers ran a first-round RT-PCR on the TCR CDR3 using the HTBI primer set. Using its own MiXCR run on the multiplex PCR reads, TCRdb lists one record per CDR3 protein. Of almost 250,000 distinct CDR3 sequences listed, more than 20% are singletons. The sample taken for sequencing was blood. Receptor source: a woman aged 35 to 49 with Graves' ophthalmopathy.

The rearrangement links TRBV18 to TRBJ2-7, with TRBD2 matching over 10 bases. The CDR3 length is 16 residues. CDR1 is KGHSH and CDR2 is LQKENI in the germline V gene. Trimming cost V 2 bases and J 8 bases; bases outside gene matches: 12. CDR3 in DNA: TGTGCCAGCTCACCAGGGTTCCTAGCGGGAGTTTCTAAGCAGTACTTC. This gives the protein CASSPGFLAGVSKQYF. Based on the CDR3 plus reference TRBV18 and TRBJ2-7, the full variable domain is NAGVMQNPRHLVRRRGQEARLRCSPMKGHSHVYWYRQLPEEGLKFMVYLQKENIIDESGMPKERFSAEFPKEGPSILRIQQVVRGDSAAYFCASSPGFLAGVSKQYFGPGTRLTVT.

This clonotype was observed at least ten times. The V call is TRBV11-2, the J call TRBJ1-2, with 9 nucleotides matching TRBD1. The CDR3 length is 16 residues. V lost 1 base, J lost 8 bases, and 11 bases stayed unmatched. Germline-derived CDR1 and CDR2 are SGHAT and FQNNGV. The CDR3 coding sequence is TGTGCCAGCAGCTTAGGGGGGACAGGGAGCTATCGGGGCTACACCTTC. Amino acids: CASSLGGTGSYRGYTF.

This clonotype was observed many times. The rearrangement links TRBV5-1 to TRBJ2-2; the match to TRBD1 covers 9 bases. The J segment lost 3 bases and the V segment lost 4 bases, leaving 7 bases of the junction unmatched. Germline V gene lookup returns CDR1 SGHRS and CDR2 YFSETQ. This CDR3 spans 16 amino acids. CDR3 DNA sequence: TGCGCCAGCAGCCCTACAGGGGGCCCCGACACCGGGGAGCTGTTTTTT. It encodes CASSPTGGPDTGELFF.

In its sample, this clonotype was seen a few times. The gene calls are TRBV7-2 and TRBJ2-4, with D perhaps TRBD1 or TRBD2 (5 bases each). This CDR3 has 21 residues. CDR1 is SGHTA, CDR2 FQGNSA, per germline. V was clipped by 0 bases and J by 1 base, with 25 bases between them. The CDR3 DNA follows: TGTGCCAGCAGCTTAGCGTGGGCAGGGAGCTGGGACCGCCAGGCCAAAAACATTCAGTACTTC. Translating it yields CASSLAWAGSWDRQAKNIQYF.

Ten or more counts support this clonotype. This chain uses TRBV19 with TRBJ1-2; tentatively, D is TRBD1 (6 bases). Germline CDR1 LNHDA, CDR2 SQIVND (reference sequence). The CDR3 runs to 12 residues. Trimming removed 5 bases from V and 5 bases from J, with 9 bases in between. The CDR3 bases are TGTGCCAGTAGTCCAGGGGCTTATGGCTACACCTTC. This sequence encodes CASSPGAYGYTF.

This clonotype was seen a handful of times. The DNA is omitted, as the CDR3 cannot be located on it reliably, and the CDR3 follows TCRdb's listing. The chain couples TRBV25-1 to TRBJ2-2; TRBD2, as called in the table, went unchecked against the DNA. A total of 20 residues make up the CDR3, ends included. CDR1 is MGHDK and CDR2 is SYGVNS in the germline V gene. The CDR3 loop is CASSAQGGQYFGPDTGELFF.

V is TRBV30 and J is TRBJ1-1; no reliable D call. V lost 4 bases and J lost 2, with 11 bases in between. This CDR3 is built from 13 residues. CDR1 and CDR2 (germline): GTSNPN, SVGIG (reference sequence). The CDR3 nucleotides read TGTGCCTGGAATGGCCGTACAAACACTGAAGCTTTCTTT. Encoded protein: CAWNGRTNTEAFF.

This clonotype appeared many times. V is TRBV24-1 and J is TRBJ2-2; weak D call: TRBD1 (6 bases). V was trimmed by 4 bases and J by 4 bases, leaving 18 bases between them. The CDR3 has 17 amino acids. The germline CDR1 and CDR2 sequences are KGHDR and SFDVKD. CDR3 loop: CATSDPLGAGPTGELFF. The CDR3 nucleotides are TGTGCCACCAGTGACCCCTTGGGGGCAGGGCCCACCGGGGAGCTGTTTTTT.

The table lists this clonotype with many counts. This chain links TRBV28 with TRBJ1-1; 8 nucleotides agree with TRBD1. The J segment lost 1 base and the V segment lost 2 bases, leaving 6 bases of the junction unmatched. The CDR3 sequence is 16 residues long. Germline lookup yields CDR1 MDHEN and CDR2 SYDVKM. CDR3 sequence reads: CASSLSPGGWNTEAFF. The CDR3 DNA reads as TGTGCCAGCAGTTTAAGCCCAGGGGGCTGGAACACTGAAGCTTTCTTT. The whole variable domain, filled in from reference TRBV28 and TRBJ1-1, reads DVKVTQSSRYLVKRTGEKVFLECVQDMDHENMFWYRQDPGLGLRLIYFSYDVKMKEKGDIPEGYSVSREKKERFSLILESASTNQTSMYLCASSLSPGGWNTEAFFGQGTRLTVV.

V usage is TRBV7-8 and J usage is TRBJ1-2; D is uncertain. This CDR3 region has 15 residues. Trimming took 1 base from V and 2 from J, leaving 11 bases between them. Germline loops: CDR1 SGHVS, CDR2 FQNEAQ. The CDR3 DNA is TGTGCCAGCAGCTTAGGCGGGAGGCAGAACTATGGCTACACCTTC. Translation: CASSLGGRQNYGYTF.

This clonotype was counted many times. The CDR3 spells CASSHRVGAKNIQYF. CDR3 coding DNA: TGTGCCAGCAGTCACAGGGTTGGGGCCAAAAACATTCAGTACTTC. The gene calls are TRBV28 and TRBJ2-4, with D tentatively TRBD1 (6 bases). The CDR3 extends over 15 amino acids. Trimming stripped 5 bases from V and 1 base from J, with 12 bases between. Germline CDR1 and CDR2: MDHEN and SYDVKM.

This clonotype was seen many times. The chain carries TRBV4-2 and TRBJ1-1; possible D gene TRBD1, 6 bases. From germline, CDR1 is LGHNA and CDR2 YNFKEQ. V lost 1 base and J 1 base, leaving 10 bases between the germline ends. The CDR3 runs to 15 residues. CDR3 coding DNA: TGTGCCAGCAGCCAAGGGGGGCCCGCGAACACTGAAGCTTTCTTT. Translated, it gives CASSQGGPANTEAFF.

This clonotype showed up many times. The chain has TRBV28 and TRBJ2-7; D might be TRBD2 (5 bases). V shed 1 base and J shed 2 bases, with 9 bases lying between them. Germline-derived CDR1 and CDR2 are MDHEN and SYDVKM. This CDR3 is built from 14 residues. The DNA of the CDR3 is TGTGCCAGCAGTTTATCGGGGTCGGCCTACGAGCAGTACTTC. It yields the protein CASSLSGSAYEQYF.

Ten or more counts support this clonotype. The chain is built from TRBV28 and TRBJ1-2; D possibly corresponds to TRBD1 (5 bases). Per germline, CDR1 MDHEN and CDR2 SYDVKM. Between the trimmed V and J ends, which lost 3 bases and 7 bases, there was a span of 12 bases. The CDR3 covers 13 residues. The CDR3 protein is CASSLGREGGYTF. CDR3 DNA sequence: TGTGCCAGCAGTTTGGGACGGGAGGGTGGCTACACCTTC.

This clonotype was seen ten or more times. V gene TRBV27 combines with J gene TRBJ2-5, with 7 bases identical to TRBD2. The trim removed 1 base at V and 3 bases at J, leaving 8 bases unmatched. Germline values: CDR1 MNHEY, CDR2 SMNVEV (reference sequence). This CDR3 spans 16 amino acids. The CDR3 sequence: CASSLYPSGGEETQYF. The CDR3 bases are TGTGCCAGCAGTTTATATCCTAGCGGAGGTGAAGAGACCCAGTACTTC.

This clonotype appeared many times. The CDR3 nucleotides are TGTGCCACCAGTGATTTGAAGTCCCGGGGCAGGTCGAAGGGGTACTTTGGTGGGACCCAGTACTTC. Its protein is CATSDLKSRGRSKGYFGGTQYF. The V call is TRBV24-1, the J call TRBJ2-5; TRBD1 or TRBD2 may be the D gene (5 bases each). The V gene lost 0 bases and the J gene lost 7 bases, with 35 bases spanning the gap. The CDR3 covers 22 residues. CDR1 KGHDR and CDR2 SFDVKD come from the germline V gene.

In this sample, this clonotype turned up many times. The gene calls are TRBV18 and TRBJ2-5; D call uncertain. The V end was cut by 6 bases, the J end by 5 bases, with 16 bases between. Germline values: CDR1 KGHSH, CDR2 LQKENI. The CDR3 spans 14 residues. The CDR3 loop is CASSPPDLGETQYF. The CDR3 DNA follows: TGTGCCAGCTCCCCTCCCGATCTGGGCGAGACCCAGTACTTC. The complete variable domain, with remaining parts taken from reference TRBV18 and TRBJ2-5, reads NAGVMQNPRHLVRRRGQEARLRCSPMKGHSHVYWYRQLPEEGLKFMVYLQKENIIDESGMPKERFSAEFPKEGPSILRIQQVVRGDSAAYFCASSPPDLGETQYFGPGTRLLVL.

This clonotype was recorded at least ten times. The chain uses TRBV24-1 and TRBJ2-2; a possible D gene is TRBD1 (6 bases). Germline CDR1 reads KGHDR; CDR2 reads SFDVKD. The CDR3 has 14 amino acids. V gave up 7 bases and J gave up 4 bases, with 12 bases separating them. The DNA for the CDR3 is TGTGCCACCAGCCCCTCAGGGGTCACCGGGGAGCTGTTTTTT. Protein sequence: CATSPSGVTGELFF.

This clonotype showed up many times. V and J are TRBV6-5 and TRBJ2-2, with 7 bases identical to TRBD1. The CDR3 runs to 14 residues. Germline values: CDR1 MNHEY, CDR2 SVGAGI. Trimming at V came to 6 bases and at J to 7 bases, leaving 8 bases not matched to a gene. CDR3 amino acids: CASSLNRGDGELFF. Written as DNA, the CDR3 is TGTGCCAGCAGCCTTAACAGGGGCGACGGGGAGCTGTTTTTT.

The rearrangement joins TRBV12-3 or TRBV12-4 to TRBJ2-7, with TRBD2 matching 8 bases. J lost 5 bases, V lost 6 bases, and 12 bases had no gene match. This CDR3 is 15 amino acids long. DNA for the CDR3: TGTGCCAGCAGGCCCAGCGGGAGAGTCCCCCACGAGCAGTACTTC. This encodes CASRPSGRVPHEQYF.

This clonotype was counted ten times or more. The chain couples TRBV18 to TRBJ2-7; unclear D gene. Trimming took off 0 bases at V and 0 bases at J, with 3 bases between the two ends. Germline-derived CDR1 and CDR2 are KGHSH and LQKENI. CDR3 size: 13 residues. The DNA of the CDR3 is TGTGCCAGCTCACCACCGCTCTCCTACGAGCAGTACTTC. The encoded protein is CASSPPLSYEQYF.

This clonotype was seen many times. The chain couples TRBV5-1 to TRBJ2-7; TRBD2 aligns across 8 bases. Germline trimming cut 4 bases from V and 3 bases from J; bases unmatched to any gene: 9. Germline loops: CDR1 SGHRS, CDR2 YFSETQ. This CDR3 region has 15 residues. CDR3 amino acids: CASSPGRGGVYEQYF. The CDR3 DNA is TGCGCCAGCAGCCCCGGGAGGGGGGGCGTCTACGAGCAGTACTTC. The full variable domain, completed using reference TRBV5-1 and TRBJ2-7, is KAGVTQTPRYLIKTRGQQVTLSCSPISGHRSVSWYQQTPGQGLQFLFEYFSETQRNKGNFPGRFSGRQFSNSRSEMNVSTLELGDSALYLCASSPGRGGVYEQYFGPGTRLTVT.